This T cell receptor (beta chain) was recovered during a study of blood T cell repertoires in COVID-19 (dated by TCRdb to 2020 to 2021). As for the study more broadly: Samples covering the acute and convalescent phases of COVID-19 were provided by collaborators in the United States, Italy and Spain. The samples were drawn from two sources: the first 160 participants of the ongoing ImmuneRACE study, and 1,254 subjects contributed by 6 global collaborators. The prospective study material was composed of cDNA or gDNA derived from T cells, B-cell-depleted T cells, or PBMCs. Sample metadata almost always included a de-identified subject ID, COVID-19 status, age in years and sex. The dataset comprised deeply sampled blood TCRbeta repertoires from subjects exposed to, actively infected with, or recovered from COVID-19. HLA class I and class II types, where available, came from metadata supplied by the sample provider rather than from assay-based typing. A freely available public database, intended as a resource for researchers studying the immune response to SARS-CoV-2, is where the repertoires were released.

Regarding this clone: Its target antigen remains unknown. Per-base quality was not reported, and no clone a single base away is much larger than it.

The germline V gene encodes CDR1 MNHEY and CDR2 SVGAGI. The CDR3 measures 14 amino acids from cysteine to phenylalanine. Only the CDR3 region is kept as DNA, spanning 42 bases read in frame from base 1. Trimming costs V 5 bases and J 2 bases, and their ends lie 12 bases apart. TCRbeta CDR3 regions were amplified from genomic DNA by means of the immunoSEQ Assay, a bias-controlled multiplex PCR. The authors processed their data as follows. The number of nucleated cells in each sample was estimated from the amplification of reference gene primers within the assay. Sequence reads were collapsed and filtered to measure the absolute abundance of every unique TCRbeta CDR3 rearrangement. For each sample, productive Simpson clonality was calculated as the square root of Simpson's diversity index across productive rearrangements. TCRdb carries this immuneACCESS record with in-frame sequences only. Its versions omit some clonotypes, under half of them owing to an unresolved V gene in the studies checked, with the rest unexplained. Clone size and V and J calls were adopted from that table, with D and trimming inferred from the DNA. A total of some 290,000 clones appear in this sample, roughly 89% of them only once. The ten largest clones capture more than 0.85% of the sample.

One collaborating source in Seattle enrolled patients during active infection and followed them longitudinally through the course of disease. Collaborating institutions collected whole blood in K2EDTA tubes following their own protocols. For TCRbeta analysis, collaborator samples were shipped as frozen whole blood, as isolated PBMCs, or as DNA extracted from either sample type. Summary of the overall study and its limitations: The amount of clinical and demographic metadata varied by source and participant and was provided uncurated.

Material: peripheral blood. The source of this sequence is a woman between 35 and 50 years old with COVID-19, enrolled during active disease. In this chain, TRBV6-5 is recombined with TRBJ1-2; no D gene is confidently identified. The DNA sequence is TGTGCCAGCAGTAGACTTAGAACGAACTATGGCTACACCTTC. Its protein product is CASSRLRTNYGYTF.